This T cell receptor (beta chain) is drawn from a study of radiotherapy plus CTLA-4 blockade in lung cancer. In the study overall: Objective response rate was more than 15%; disease control rate, about 31%. Study-wide results and caveats: Some TCR clones had been derived from tumors. These clones expanded in peripheral blood after radiotherapy plus ipilimumab.

In regard to this clone: Its specificity is unknown.

TCRdb's table, derived via immunoSEQ multiplex PCR, lists solely in-frame clones and lacks some. The table lists 23,000 or so clones, over 70% of them singletons. V lost 1 base and J lost 8; bases outside the gene matches: 13. This CDR3 spans 18 amino acids. Germline-derived CDR1 and CDR2 are LGHNA and YSLEER. This receptor was obtained from a human donor with non-small cell lung cancer who had stable disease on radiotherapy plus ipilimumab. V gene TRBV4-3 combines with J gene TRBJ2-1, with 11 bases aligning to TRBD2. Sequenced material: peripheral blood, taken from a patient treated with radiotherapy plus ipilimumab. CDR3 in DNA: TGCGCCAGCAGCCAAGCCCCCTACACTAGCGGGAGTCGAGATGAGCAGTTCTTC. It encodes CASSQAPYTSGSRDEQFF.